Listed below are T cell receptor beta chains from one sample, sequenced in a study of shared clonotypes between healthy human individuals. TCRdb's copy holds only in-frame clones and misses some; the assay was immunoSEQ multiplex PCR. Of over a million clones detected, approximately 96% appear once; the ten largest clones hold over 1%. Sequences were obtained from naive CD4+ T cells sorted from blood. Receptors were obtained from a man between 25 and 39 years old in good health. Both conserved end residues are part of each CDR3. Each record gives: V gene, J gene, D gene, clone size, CDR3 DNA, CDR3 protein. The D gene is left open where the match is weak. Clone size appears in some rows only: once, few, many, or a class for an expanded clone.

V gene: TRBV28
J gene: TRBJ1-5
D gene: .
clone size: once
CDR3 DNA: TGTGCCAGCAGTTTCCCCGGGGCATGGAGCAGGGGCTATGGCAATCAGCCCCAGCATTTT
CDR3 protein: CASSFPGAWSRGYGNQPQHF

V gene: TRBV5-1
J gene: TRBJ2-5
D gene: TRBD1
clone size: .
CDR3 DNA: TGCGCCAGCAGCTTGGCCGGGACAGGGTCTGAGACCCAGTACTTC
CDR3 protein: CASSLAGTGSETQYF

V gene: TRBV5-5
J gene: TRBJ2-7
D gene: .
clone size: .
CDR3 DNA: TGTGCCAGCAGCCCAACGGTGACAGCCTCACCCTACGAGCAGTACTTC
CDR3 protein: CASSPTVTASPYEQYF

V gene: TRBV5-4
J gene: TRBJ2-7
D gene: TRBD1
clone size: .
CDR3 DNA: TGTGCCAGCAGCCTCGGACAGGTTGGGGCGGTGTACGAGCAGTACTTC
CDR3 protein: CASSLGQVGAVYEQYF

V gene: TRBV7-9
J gene: TRBJ2-3
D gene: .
clone size: .
CDR3 DNA: TGTGCCAGCAGCTTGATAGGGGCAGATACGCAGTATTTT
CDR3 protein: CASSLIGADTQYF

V gene: TRBV4-2
J gene: TRBJ2-7
D gene: .
clone size: .
CDR3 DNA: TGTGCCAGCAGCCAAGTTGACGACGAGCAGTACTTC
CDR3 protein: CASSQVDDEQYF

V gene: TRBV15
J gene: TRBJ2-7
D gene: .
clone size: .
CDR3 DNA: TGTGCCACCAGCAGAGAAGGGGGGGGAACCTACGAGCAGTACTTC
CDR3 protein: CATSREGGGTYEQYF

V gene: TRBV19
J gene: TRBJ2-3
D gene: .
clone size: .
CDR3 DNA: TGTGCCAGTAGTATAGGGGCCAGGGGGGCAGATACGCAGTATTTT
CDR3 protein: CASSIGARGADTQYF

V gene: TRBV25-1
J gene: TRBJ2-5
D gene: TRBD2
clone size: .
CDR3 DNA: TGTGCCAGCAGTGGAGCCCGGACTAGCGGGCGTCAAGAGACCCAGTACTTC
CDR3 protein: CASSGARTSGRQETQYF

V gene: TRBV30
J gene: TRBJ2-2
D gene: .
clone size: .
CDR3 DNA: TGTGCCTGGAACCCCTCCCGGGGGAGTCCGGGCACCGGGGAGCTGTTTTTT
CDR3 protein: CAWNPSRGSPGTGELFF

V gene: TRBV10-3
J gene: TRBJ1-5
D gene: .
clone size: .
CDR3 DNA: TGTGCCATCAGGGACAGCAATCAGCCCCAGCATTTT
CDR3 protein: CAIRDSNQPQHF

V gene: TRBV18
J gene: TRBJ1-4
D gene: .
clone size: .
CDR3 DNA: TGTGCCAGCTCACCACTCGGAGCAGGGGTAGGCGAAAAACTGTTTTTT
CDR3 protein: CASSPLGAGVGEKLFF

V gene: TRBV6-5
J gene: TRBJ2-1
D gene: .
clone size: once
CDR3 DNA: TGTGCCAGCAGTTACGGGAGACTTGGCAATGAGCAGTTCTTC
CDR3 protein: CASSYGRLGNEQFF

V gene: TRBV5-1
J gene: TRBJ1-1
D gene: .
clone size: .
CDR3 DNA: TGCGCCAGCAGCTCAGTCCTACAGGGAATCACTGAAGCTTTCTTT
CDR3 protein: CASSSVLQGITEAFF

V gene: TRBV6-6
J gene: TRBJ2-7
D gene: TRBD2
clone size: .
CDR3 DNA: TGTGCCAGCAGTTCCATCCTAGCGGGTCTGGGCGAGCAGTACTTC
CDR3 protein: CASSSILAGLGEQYF

V gene: TRBV10-2
J gene: TRBJ1-4
D gene: .
clone size: once
CDR3 DNA: TGCGCCAGCAGCGGACCGACGGATTATGAAAAACTGTTTTTT
CDR3 protein: CASSGPTDYEKLFF

V gene: TRBV5-1
J gene: TRBJ2-5
D gene: .
clone size: .
CDR3 DNA: TGCGCCAGCAGCTTGGAGCGTCCCCAAGAGACCCAGTACTTC
CDR3 protein: CASSLERPQETQYF

V gene: TRBV18
J gene: TRBJ2-3
D gene: .
clone size: .
CDR3 DNA: TGTGCCAGCTCACCTATTGGTGAGAATGGCAGACGAGATACGCAGTATTTT
CDR3 protein: CASSPIGENGRRDTQYF

V gene: TRBV11-3
J gene: TRBJ2-1
D gene: TRBD2
clone size: .
CDR3 DNA: TGTGCCAGCAGCTTAGTTTCTGCGGGAGGTGAGCAGTTCTTC
CDR3 protein: CASSLVSAGGEQFF

V gene: TRBV19
J gene: TRBJ2-1
D gene: .
clone size: .
CDR3 DNA: TGTGCCAGTAGTATTGGGACGAGGGCCGCCAAGCCGAATGAGCAGTTCTTC
CDR3 protein: CASSIGTRAAKPNEQFF

V gene: TRBV15
J gene: TRBJ2-5
D gene: TRBD1
clone size: .
CDR3 DNA: TGTGCCACCAGCAGAGATCGGACAGGCCCCGAGACCCAGTACTTC
CDR3 protein: CATSRDRTGPETQYF

V gene: TRBV5-1
J gene: TRBJ2-7
D gene: TRBD2
clone size: once
CDR3 DNA: TGCGCCAGCAGCCGGGAGGGGAACTCGCCCTACGAGCAGTACTTC
CDR3 protein: CASSREGNSPYEQYF

V gene: TRBV11-2
J gene: TRBJ1-5
D gene: .
clone size: .
CDR3 DNA: TGTGCCAGCAGCTTATCAATAAATCAGCCCCAGCATTTT
CDR3 protein: CASSLSINQPQHF

V gene: TRBV6-4
J gene: TRBJ2-1
D gene: .
clone size: .
CDR3 DNA: TGTGCCAGCAGTGAGTTCTCGGGGGCCTGGTACAATGAGCAGTTCTTC
CDR3 protein: CASSEFSGAWYNEQFF

V gene: TRBV18
J gene: TRBJ1-5
D gene: TRBD1
clone size: .
CDR3 DNA: TGTGCCAGCTCACCTGTCAGGACAGGGCGAAAAAATCAGCCCCAGCATTTT
CDR3 protein: CASSPVRTGRKNQPQHF

V gene: TRBV10-2
J gene: TRBJ2-1
D gene: .
clone size: .
CDR3 DNA: TGCGCCAGCAGTCCCTTACCGGGCGAGGGGAATGAGCAGTTCTTC
CDR3 protein: CASSPLPGEGNEQFF

V gene: TRBV6-6
J gene: TRBJ2-5
D gene: .
clone size: .
CDR3 DNA: TGTGCCAGCAGTCTGCTAGAGACCCAGTACTTC
CDR3 protein: CASSLLETQYF

V gene: TRBV19
J gene: TRBJ1-2
D gene: .
clone size: .
CDR3 DNA: TGTGCCAGTAAATTTACAGGAGACTATGGCTACACCTTC
CDR3 protein: CASKFTGDYGYTF

V gene: TRBV29-1
J gene: TRBJ2-1
D gene: .
clone size: .
CDR3 DNA: TGCAGCTCCGTCTGGGCTGGAAGGGGGGACAATGAGCAGTTCTTC
CDR3 protein: CSSVWAGRGDNEQFF